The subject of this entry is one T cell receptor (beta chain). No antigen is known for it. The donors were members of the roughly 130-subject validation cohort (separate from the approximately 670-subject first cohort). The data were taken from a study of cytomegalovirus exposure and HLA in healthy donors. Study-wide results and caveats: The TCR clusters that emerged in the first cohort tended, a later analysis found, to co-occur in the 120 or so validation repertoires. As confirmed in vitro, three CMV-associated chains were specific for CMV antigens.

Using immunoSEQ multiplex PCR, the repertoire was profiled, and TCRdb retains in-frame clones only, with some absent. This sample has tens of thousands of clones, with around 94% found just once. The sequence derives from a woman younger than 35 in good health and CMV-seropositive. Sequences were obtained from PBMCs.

The CDR3 region is CASSGFSGTGGRMNTEAFF. The CDR3 DNA sequence: TGTGCCAGCAGCGGATTCTCCGGGACCGGGGGAAGAATGAACACTGAAGCTTTCTTT. This sequence joins TRBV6-4 and TRBJ1-1, with D perhaps matching TRBD1 (5 bases). CDR1 and CDR2 from the germline V gene are MRHNA and SNTAGT. The CDR3 totals 19 residues. Trimming pared 6 bases from V and 0 bases from J, leaving 26 bases between.